This T cell receptor beta chain originates from a study of T cells in Graves' hyperthyroidism and ophthalmopathy. Regions amplified from RNA transcripts were the TCR beta CDR3 regions. HTBI primers were the set used in a first-round RT-PCR of the TCR CDR3. From the multiplex PCR reads, TCRdb called clonotypes with MiXCR, one entry per CDR3 protein. Here the sample spans roughly 570,000 distinct CDR3 sequences, roughly 50% being singletons. The CDR3 consists of 13 residues. Germline assignment: CDR1 DFQATT and CDR2 SNEGSKA (reference sequence). General study points: Before onset, ophthalmopathy was predicted by the model a median around 6 months earlier. Most clonotypes expanded in thyroid above 0.001 were likewise present in blood. A model of 13 V-J features distinguished ophthalmopathy from stable hyperthyroidism.

In its sample, this clonotype was seen many times. Its antigen is still unknown. Sequenced material: peripheral blood or thyroid tissue (not recorded which). This sequence originates from an adult woman with Graves' disease, either hyperthyroidism or ophthalmopathy (not recorded which). This rearrangement joins TRBV20-1 to TRBJ1-5; a weak D match, TRBD1 (5 bases). DNA for the CDR3: TGCAGCGTGGTTGGGGGGAGCAATCAGCCCCAGCATTTT. Translating it yields CSVVGGSNQPQHF.